This TCR beta chain was obtained from a study of blood T cells in healthy people across ages. Study-wide findings and caveats: TCR beta diversity tracked closely with naive T cell percentage.

Donors were systemically healthy Caucasian individuals from Russia aged roughly 6 to 100 years. Through a sample-barcoded 5' primer and a J-beta primer mix, a second PCR was run for roughly 6 to 12 cycles. The study obtained at least 3 million CDR3-containing paired-end reads from every sample. TCRdb reanalysed the 5' RACE reads using MiXCR and keeps one entry per CDR3 protein. Here the sample spans a few hundred thousand distinct CDR3 sequences, 25% to 30% being singletons. A word on this clonotype: Its antigen remains unidentified.

The receptor comes from an older woman in good health. The material sequenced was blood.

CDR3 nucleotides: TGCAGTGCTCAAGACACTAGGGCCGAGACCCAGTACTTC. Translating gives CSAQDTRAETQYF. The gene calls are TRBV20-1 and TRBJ2-5, with D possibly matching TRBD2 (5 bases). The germline V gene has CDR1 DFQATT and CDR2 SNEGSKA (reference sequence). V lost 5 bases to trimming and J lost 5 bases, with 15 bases between them. This CDR3 has 13 residues.